This TCR beta chain was retrieved from a study of cytomegalovirus exposure and HLA in healthy donors. General observations from the study: A few chains tied to CMV proved CMV antigen-specific in vitro. According to a later analysis, TCR clusters from the first cohort tended to co-occur in the 100 to 150 validation repertoires. The study listed 164 cytomegalovirus-associated TCR beta chains.

A note on this clone: What it binds is unknown.

Assay: immunoSEQ multiplex PCR; the TCRdb copy retains only in-frame clones and omits some. The sample lists over 200,000 clones, 87% occurring once. The junction had 2 bases not matched to a gene; V was cut back by 5 bases and J by 0 bases. The CDR3 extends over 15 amino acids. Germline V gene sequence: CDR1 MDHEN, CDR2 SYDVKM. The V call is TRBV28, the J call TRBJ2-5, with 11 bases aligning to TRBD2. Specimen: PBMCs. The sequence came from a woman aged 18-35 years in good health and CMV-seropositive. The CDR3 DNA reads TGTGCCAGCAGTGTGGGACTAGCGGACCAAGAGACCCAGTACTTC. It yields the protein CASSVGLADQETQYF.